The 30 T cell receptor beta chains below all came from one sample that was sequenced in a study of technical replicates of blood from several donors. Here immunoSEQ multiplex PCR was the method, and the copy in TCRdb shows in-frame clones only, minus some. The sample records 75,000 to 95,000 clones, about 88% being singletons. The sample was T cells isolated from PBMCs. All receptors come from a human donor in good health.

The chain joins TRBV29-1 to TRBJ2-1, with a tentative D call TRBD1 (6 bases). Trimming removed 7 bases at V and 4 bases at J, with 8 bases between. The CDR3 has 11 amino acids. Germline loops: CDR1 SQVTM, CDR2 ANQGSEA. For the CDR3, the DNA is TGCAGCGAACAGGGATACAATGAGCAGTTCTTC. Translated, it gives CSEQGYNEQFF.

V usage is TRBV7-6 and J usage is TRBJ2-1; no clear D. The V gene lost 1 base and the J gene lost 9 bases, with 13 bases spanning the gap. Germline V gene data show CDR1 as SGHVS and CDR2 as FNYEAQ. This CDR3 has 14 residues. The CDR3 region has the DNA TGTGCCAGCAGCTTAGAGATCCCTGGCCCTGAGCAGTTCTTC. Its translation: CASSLEIPGPEQFF.

In this sample, this clone turned up a few times. This sequence joins TRBV6-5 and TRBJ2-7, with 7 bases that match TRBD2. Germline CDR1 MNHEY, CDR2 SVGAGI. J gave up 6 bases and V 0 bases, and 11 bases lay outside the gene matches. This CDR3 spans 16 amino acids. CDR3 nucleotides: TGTGCCAGCAGTTACTCCTATACGCTAAGGGAGGGCGAGCAGTACTTC. Its protein product is CASSYSYTLREGEQYF.

The chain employs TRBV29-1 and TRBJ2-1; TRBD2 aligns across 8 bases. V dropped 1 base and J dropped 6; count of bases not matched to a gene: 5. Germline lookup yields CDR1 SQVTM and CDR2 ANQGSEA. This CDR3 has 14 residues. The CDR3 spells CSVEGSGTVNEQFF. Written as DNA, the CDR3 is TGCAGCGTTGAAGGTAGCGGGACCGTCAATGAGCAGTTCTTC.

This clone was picked up one time. The chain links TRBV19 to TRBJ1-5; a weak D match, TRBD1 (6 bases). Germline lookup yields CDR1 LNHDA and CDR2 SQIVND (reference sequence). Trimming stripped 7 bases from V and 1 base from J, with 26 bases between. This CDR3 is built from 19 residues. CDR3 sequence reads: CASILRGGAVMRSNQPQHF. The DNA of the CDR3 is TGTGCCAGTATCCTGCGAGGGGGGGCAGTAATGCGGAGCAATCAGCCCCAGCATTTT.

J is TRBJ2-5 and V is TRBV27, with D tentatively TRBD2 (5 bases). The germline gives CDR1 MNHEY, CDR2 SMNVEV (reference sequence). V was shortened by 8 bases and J by 1 base, with 20 bases between the two germline ends. The CDR3 covers 16 residues. Here the CDR3 DNA reads TGTGCCAGCGGTCGTAGTGACGGACTCTTCCAAGAGACCCAGTACTTC. It encodes CASGRSDGLFQETQYF.

The V call is TRBV11-1, the J call TRBJ2-5, with 7 bases matching TRBD2. The V and J ends lost 5 bases and 5 bases, in that order; junction bases with no gene match: 14. CDR1 is SGHAT, CDR2 FQDESV, per germline (reference sequence). The CDR3 totals 16 residues. In nucleotides, the CDR3 is TGTGCCAGCAGCAGATACCAGGGACGGGGGGTTGAGACCCAGTACTTC. Amino acids: CASSRYQGRGVETQYF.

A single count supports this clone. V and J are TRBV6-1 and TRBJ2-7, with D possibly matching TRBD1 (5 bases). The germline CDR1 and CDR2 sequences are MNHNS and SASEGT. The CDR3 has 13 residues. V gave up 4 bases and J gave up 2 bases, with 9 bases separating them. CDR3: CASSVGHPYEQYF. As DNA, the CDR3 is TGTGCCAGCAGTGTGGGGCACCCCTACGAGCAGTACTTC.

The gene calls are TRBV11-3 and TRBJ1-1; TRBD1 aligns across 7 bases. V shed 5 bases and J 5 bases; nucleotides not matched to a gene: 11. The germline gives CDR1 SGHNT, CDR2 YENEEA. This CDR3 comprises 15 residues. Here the CDR3 reads CASSPRQGSGTEAFF. In DNA, the CDR3 is TGTGCCAGCAGCCCGAGACAGGGATCGGGAACTGAAGCTTTCTTT.

CDR3 DNA sequence: TGTGCCAGCAGCTTCTTTAGGTGGGGTCTAGCGCAACTCTCCTACGAGCAGTACTTC. It is translated as CASSFFRWGLAQLSYEQYF. This chain uses TRBV11-2 with TRBJ2-7; weak D call: TRBD2 (6 bases). Germline CDR1 is SGHAT and CDR2 is FQNNGV. Trimming stripped 3 bases from V and 0 bases from J, with 24 bases between. The CDR3 covers 19 residues.

The V gene is TRBV30, the J gene TRBJ1-4, with 9 bases lining up with TRBD1. There are 14 residues in the CDR3. Trimming cost V 1 base and J 7 bases; bases outside gene matches: 4. Germline-derived CDR1 and CDR2 are GTSNPN and SVGIG (reference sequence). CDR3 amino acids: CAWSAGQGGEKLFF. In nucleotides, the CDR3 is TGTGCCTGGAGTGCGGGACAGGGAGGTGAAAAACTGTTTTTT.

The chain uses TRBV6-1 and TRBJ1-1; TRBD1 is a possible D gene (6 bases). Trimming took off 3 bases at V and 1 base at J, with 12 bases between the two ends. CDR3 length equals 15 residues. Germline V gene lookup returns CDR1 MNHNS and CDR2 SASEGT. The CDR3 is CASSDPGQRNTEAFF. The CDR3 coding sequence is TGTGCCAGCAGTGACCCTGGACAGAGGAACACTGAAGCTTTCTTT.

The rearrangement links TRBV9 to TRBJ2-7; D may be TRBD1 (6 bases). V dropped 2 bases and J dropped 6 bases, with 15 bases sitting between them. CDR1 SGDLS and CDR2 YYNGEE come from the germline V gene. This CDR3 comprises 14 residues. The CDR3 spells CASSVTGSTGEQYF. The CDR3 DNA follows: TGTGCCAGCAGCGTGACAGGTTCTACGGGCGAGCAGTACTTC.

The genes are TRBV13 and TRBJ1-1; D perhaps matches TRBD1 (6 bases). V shed 2 bases and J shed 1 base, with 11 bases lying between them. CDR3 length equals 15 residues. Per germline, CDR1 PRHDT and CDR2 FYEKMQ (reference sequence). For the CDR3, the DNA is TGTGCCAGCAGCTTATCCCTGACAGGGAACACTGAAGCTTTCTTT. As protein: CASSLSLTGNTEAFF.

This rearrangement joins TRBV27 to TRBJ2-4; tentatively, D is TRBD1 (5 bases). The germline CDR1 and CDR2 sequences are MNHEY and SMNVEV (reference sequence). Trimming pared 1 base from V and 4 bases from J, leaving 11 bases between. The CDR3 runs 15 residues. CDR3 DNA: TGTGCCAGCAGTTTATTACAGGAGCGTAAAAACATTCAGTACTTC. Encoded protein: CASSLLQERKNIQYF.

There are a few counts of this clone. This sequence joins TRBV7-2 and TRBJ2-1; 10 nucleotides align to TRBD2. CDR1 and CDR2 from the germline V gene are SGHTA and FQGNSA. The CDR3 has 17 residues. Germline trimming cut 5 bases from V and 5 bases from J; bases unmatched to any gene: 12. CDR3 protein: CASSLKPGLADNNEQFF. CDR3 bases: TGTGCCAGCAGCCTAAAACCCGGACTAGCGGATAACAATGAGCAGTTCTTC.

The chain has TRBV7-9 and TRBJ1-1, with D perhaps TRBD1 (6 bases). Trimming took 2 bases from V and 6 from J, leaving 10 bases between them. The CDR3 sequence is 13 residues long. Per germline, CDR1 SEHNR and CDR2 FQNEAQ (reference sequence). Here the CDR3 DNA reads TGTGCCAGCAGCTTACGACAGGTGCCTGAAGCTTTCTTT. This encodes CASSLRQVPEAFF.

The chain recombines TRBV4-2 with TRBJ2-3; TRBD2 aligns across 9 bases. The CDR3 has 17 residues. Germline lookup yields CDR1 LGHNA and CDR2 YNFKEQ. With 3 bases clipped from V and 4 bases from J, the junction kept 11 bases outside the gene matches. In nucleotides, the CDR3 is TGTGCCAGCAGCCAGGCTTCTAGCGGGAACGTGGCAGATACGCAGTATTTT. This codes for CASSQASSGNVADTQYF.

This chain uses TRBV19 with TRBJ2-1, with 11 bases aligning to TRBD2. V lost 5 bases, J lost 5 bases, and 5 bases stayed unmatched. The CDR3 runs to 15 residues. Per the germline V gene, CDR1 is LNHDA and CDR2 is SQIVND (reference sequence). The CDR3 reads CASSQLAGVDNEQFF. The CDR3 DNA follows: TGTGCCAGTAGTCAACTAGCGGGAGTCGACAATGAGCAGTTCTTC. Based on the CDR3 plus reference TRBV19 and TRBJ2-1, the full variable domain is DGGITQSPKYLFRKEGQNVTLSCEQNLNHDAMYWYRQDPGQGLRLIYYSQIVNDFQKGDIAEGYSVSREKKESFPLTVTSAQKNPTAFYLCASSQLAGVDNEQFFGPGTRLTVL.

The chain uses TRBV4-1 and TRBJ2-2; 7 nucleotides match TRBD2. V was pared by 0 bases and J by 6 bases, with 7 bases of the junction left unmatched. Per germline, CDR1 MGHRA and CDR2 YSYEKL. The CDR3 sequence is 16 residues long. The CDR3 bases are TGCGCCAGCAGCCAAGAAGGGCTAGCGGAGCCCGGGGAGCTGTTTTTT. It encodes CASSQEGLAEPGELFF.

The chain has TRBV10-3 and TRBJ1-4; 7 nucleotides line up with TRBD1. The germline gives CDR1 ENHRY, CDR2 SYGVKD. Losses at the gene ends were 10 bases for V and 6 bases for J; bases not matched to a gene: 11. The CDR3 length is 14 residues. The CDR3 loop is CATSPRQGDEKLFF. The CDR3 nucleotides read TGTGCCACCTCCCCAAGACAGGGAGATGAAAAACTGTTTTTT.

The chain recombines TRBV4-1 with TRBJ2-3; 7 nucleotides match TRBD1. Per the germline V gene, CDR1 is MGHRA and CDR2 is YSYEKL. J lost 2 bases, V lost 2 bases, and 7 bases had no gene match. The CDR3 is 16 amino acids. The chain's CDR3 is CASSQLPGTATDTQYF. The CDR3 DNA reads as TGCGCCAGCAGCCAACTACCCGGGACAGCCACAGATACGCAGTATTTT.

This chain connects TRBV9 to TRBJ2-5, with D possibly matching TRBD1 (6 bases). There are 19 residues in the CDR3. Germline V CDR1 and CDR2: SGDLS, YYNGEE. The V and J ends lost 0 bases and 3 bases respectively, with 24 bases between them. CDR3 loop: CASSVAGAGPGTHEETQYF. CDR3 sequence (DNA): TGTGCCAGCAGCGTAGCAGGGGCCGGGCCTGGGACCCATGAAGAGACCCAGTACTTC.

The CDR3: CASSLLVAGSSYNEQFF. CDR3 DNA: TGTGCCAGCAGCTTATTGGTAGCGGGTAGCTCCTACAATGAGCAGTTCTTC. The chain couples TRBV7-6 to TRBJ2-1, with 7 bases aligning to TRBD2. This CDR3 has 17 amino acids. V was pared by 2 bases and J by 0 bases, with 7 bases of the junction left unmatched. The germline gives CDR1 SGHVS, CDR2 FNYEAQ.

Only one count was recorded for this clone. This chain uses TRBV4-3 with TRBJ2-2, with TRBD2 matching over 12 bases. This CDR3 region has 17 residues. J was trimmed by 7 bases and V by 4 bases; bases with no gene match: 10. Germline CDR1 reads LGHNA; CDR2 reads YSLEER. Written as DNA, the CDR3 is TGCGCCAGCAGCCCTCGGACTAGCGGGAAAAAGGGCGGGGAGCTGTTTTTT. Encoded protein: CASSPRTSGKKGGELFF.

This sequence joins TRBV7-9 and TRBJ2-3, with no clear D. Germline loops: CDR1 SEHNR, CDR2 FQNEAQ (reference sequence). Trimming left V 5 bases short and J 1 base short, with 10 bases between. This CDR3 spans 14 amino acids. CDR3 nucleotide sequence: TGTGCCAGCAGCGTCCCCCGGGGCACAGATACGCAGTATTTT. Protein sequence: CASSVPRGTDTQYF.

The chain couples TRBV7-3 to TRBJ1-5; D perhaps matches TRBD1 (6 bases). The V gene's germline CDR1 is SGHTA and CDR2 FQGTGA. Deletions cut 0 bases from V and 6 bases from J, with 12 bases between. The CDR3 is 15 residues long. CDR3 coding DNA: TGTGCCAGCAGCTTAACTCAGGGGTTGGGTCAGCCCCAGCATTTT. Protein sequence: CASSLTQGLGQPQHF.

In this sample, this clone turned up a few times. The rearrangement links TRBV4-1 to TRBJ2-6, with D hard to call. This CDR3 has 18 amino acids. V dropped 0 bases and J dropped 0 bases, with 12 bases sitting between them. Germline CDR1 and CDR2: MGHRA and YSYEKL. In DNA, the CDR3 is TGCGCCAGCAGCCAAGAACAGTCCTCCTTCTCTGGGGCCAACGTCCTGACTTTC. Protein sequence: CASSQEQSSFSGANVLTF.

This rearrangement joins TRBV5-6 to TRBJ2-7; the match to TRBD1 covers 8 bases. The CDR3 runs 17 residues. CDR1 is SGHDT and CDR2 is YYEEEE in the germline V gene. Germline trimming cut 2 bases from V and 2 bases from J; bases unmatched to any gene: 12. The CDR3 DNA is TGTGCCAGCAGCTTAATGTCCTCAGGGGGCTTTACCTACGAGCAGTACTTC. Its translation: CASSLMSSGGFTYEQYF.

The genes are TRBV7-3 and TRBJ2-5, with TRBD2 matching 12 bases. In germline, CDR1 is SGHTA, CDR2 FQGTGA. The V segment lost 2 bases and the J segment 4 bases; nucleotides outside the gene matches: 2. The CDR3 consists of 15 residues. This chain's CDR3 is CASSLGGLAGETQYF. In DNA form, the CDR3 reads TGTGCCAGCAGCTTAGGGGGACTAGCGGGAGAGACCCAGTACTTC. The whole variable domain, remainder taken from reference TRBV7-3 and TRBJ2-5, is GAGVSQTPSNKVTEKGKYVELRCDPISGHTALYWYRQSLGQGPEFLIYFQGTGAADDSGLPNDRFFAVRPEGSVSTLKIQRTERGDSAVYLCASSLGGLAGETQYFGPGTRLLVL.